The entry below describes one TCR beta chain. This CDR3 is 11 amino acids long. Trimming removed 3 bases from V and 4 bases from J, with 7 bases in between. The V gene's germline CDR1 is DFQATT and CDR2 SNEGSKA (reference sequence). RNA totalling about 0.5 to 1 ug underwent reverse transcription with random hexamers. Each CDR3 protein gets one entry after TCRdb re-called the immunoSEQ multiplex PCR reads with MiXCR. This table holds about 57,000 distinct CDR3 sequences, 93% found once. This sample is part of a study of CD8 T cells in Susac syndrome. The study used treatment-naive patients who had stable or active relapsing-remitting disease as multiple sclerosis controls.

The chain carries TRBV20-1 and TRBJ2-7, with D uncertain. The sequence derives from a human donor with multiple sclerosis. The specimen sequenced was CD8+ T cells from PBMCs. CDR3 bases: TGCAGTGCTAGGAAGGGTTACGAGCAGTACTTC. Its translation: CSARKGYEQYF.